A single sample gave rise to the 8 T cell receptor beta chains below, sequenced in a study of prognosis after radiotherapy for stage I lung cancer. With two-round multiplex PCR, TCR beta CDR3 sequences were amplified from genomic DNA. The first round of PCR was done with primers that matched each TRBV and TRBJ gene. Each CDR3 protein gets one entry after TCRdb re-called the multiplex PCR reads with MiXCR. The sample contains approximately 13,000 distinct CDR3 sequences, roughly 50% of which appear only once. Sequencing was performed on PBMCs, taken before or after stereotactic body radiation therapy (not recorded which). The source is a donor at least 50 years old with non-small cell lung cancer.

This clonotype was recorded many times. The genes are TRBV5-1 and TRBJ2-3, with D perhaps TRBD2 (6 bases). The germline V and J ends were trimmed by 4 bases and 0 bases, with 15 bases remaining between them. CDR1 and CDR2 (germline): SGHRS, YFSETQ. This CDR3 has 16 amino acids. The DNA of the CDR3 is TGCGCCAGCAGCGAGAGCCGGGACTCAAGCACAGATACGCAGTATTTT. This translates into CASSESRDSSTDTQYF.

The chain employs TRBV12-3 or TRBV12-4 and TRBJ2-3, with unresolved D. The CDR3 totals 13 residues. Trimming left V 3 bases short and J 7 bases short, with 11 bases between. The CDR3 bases are TGTGCCAGCAGTTTCATAGGATGGTATACGCAGTATTTT. It translates to CASSFIGWYTQYF.

As to this clonotype: This may stem from a read error, because a much larger clone lies one nucleotide away. The chain joins TRBV5-1 to TRBJ2-3; D might be TRBD1 or TRBD2, each matching 6 bases. CDR1 SGHRS and CDR2 YFSETQ come from the germline V gene. The CDR3 loop spans 17 amino acids. V was clipped by 4 bases and J by 4 bases, with 22 bases between them. This CDR3 is CASSPGAGSWGSDTQYF. DNA for the CDR3: TGCGCCAGCAGCCCGGGGGCGGGTAGCTGGGGATCAGATACGCAGTATTTT.

As to this clonotype: Its ends do not fully match the called genes, so a read error is possible. The chain joins TRBV6-1 to TRBJ2-2, with D perhaps matching TRBD1 or TRBD2 (5 bases each). From germline, CDR1 is MNHNS and CDR2 SASEGT. The CDR3 is 14 residues long. The CDR3 is CASVSTPGTGDLFF. The CDR3 region has the DNA TGTGCCAGCGTGAGTACACCCGGGACCGGGGATCTGTTTTTT.

This clonotype was seen at least ten times. This chain joins TRBV7-9 and TRBJ1-4; TRBD1 matches 7 bases. Germline values: CDR1 SEHNR, CDR2 FQNEAQ (reference sequence). Trimming removed 5 bases from V and 7 bases from J; junction bases left unmatched: 16. This CDR3 has 17 residues. The chain's CDR3 is CASSPPGGGVWSEKLFF. DNA of the CDR3: TGTGCCAGCAGCCCGCCAGGGGGGGGGGTGTGGTCTGAAAAACTGTTTTTT.

This clonotype was observed at least ten times. The chain combines TRBV7-6 with TRBJ1-4; no firm D call. Germline loops: CDR1 SGHVS, CDR2 FNYEAQ. V was cut by 5 bases and J by 8 bases, with 18 bases left in between. The CDR3 contains 15 residues. In nucleotides, the CDR3 is TGTGCCAGCAGCCCAGCGGGGTTACTGGAGGAAAAACTGTTTTTT. This sequence encodes CASSPAGLLEEKLFF.

V and J are TRBV5-1 and TRBJ1-1; 8 bases align to TRBD1. Germline CDR1 and CDR2: SGHRS and YFSETQ. The CDR3 runs 16 residues. With V trimmed by 3 bases and J by 1 base, 8 bases remained unmatched. Here the CDR3 DNA reads TGCGCCAGCAGCTGGTCCACCGGACAGGGGAACACTGAAGCTTTCTTT. Amino acids: CASSWSTGQGNTEAFF.

This clonotype has a count of ten or more. The V call is TRBV6-2 or TRBV6-3, the J call TRBJ2-4; 10 bases align to TRBD1. CDR1 and CDR2 from the germline V gene are MNHEY and SVGEGT. J was trimmed by 5 bases and V by 5 bases; bases with no gene match: 3. The CDR3 covers 14 residues. The CDR3 here is CASSRQGAENIQYF. The CDR3 DNA reads as TGTGCCAGCAGTAGACAGGGGGCCGAAAACATTCAGTACTTC.